Presented here are 16 T cell receptor beta chains from one specimen sequenced in a study of blood T cell repertoires in COVID-19. The protocol was immunoSEQ multiplex PCR, while the TCRdb copy is restricted to in-frame clones and leaves out a portion. The sample includes around 300,000 clones, 86% of them seen just once. The sequenced sample consisted of peripheral blood. The receptors derive from a woman in her 30s with active or convalescent COVID-19.

The chain employs TRBV27 and TRBJ1-5; D remains unclear. V lost 2 bases and J 5 bases, leaving 16 bases between the germline ends. The CDR3 sequence is 16 residues long. Germline V gives CDR1 MNHEY, CDR2 SMNVEV (reference sequence). The CDR3 nucleotides read TGTGCCAGCAGTTTACAGTCAGGAGGTGGGCATCAGCCCCAGCATTTT. Protein sequence: CASSLQSGGGHQPQHF.

The chain uses TRBV7-9 and TRBJ1-4, with 8 bases fitting TRBD1. Germline values: CDR1 SEHNR, CDR2 FQNEAQ (reference sequence). J lost 1 base, V lost 7 bases, and 5 bases had no gene match. The CDR3 length is 15 residues. CDR3 sequence: CASNGGQGTNEKLFF. The CDR3 nucleotides read TGTGCCAGCAATGGCGGACAGGGAACTAATGAAAAACTGTTTTTT.

This chain connects TRBV7-2 to TRBJ1-6; 10 positions match TRBD1. The CDR3 consists of 15 residues. Germline V gives CDR1 SGHTA, CDR2 FQGNSA. Trimming took 5 bases from V and 8 from J; bases not matched to a gene: 6. DNA of the CDR3: TGTGCCAGCAGCCCACCGGGACAGGGGTATTCACCCCTCCACTTT. Translated: CASSPPGQGYSPLHF.

Only one count was recorded for this clone. The chain has TRBV6-5 and TRBJ1-3; D is perhaps TRBD1 (5 bases). There are 13 residues in the CDR3. Germline lookup yields CDR1 MNHEY and CDR2 SVGAGI. V lost 4 bases, J lost 8 bases, and 12 bases lay in between. The CDR3, as DNA: TGTGCCAGCAGTTTTTCCGACAGTCACACCATATATTTT. This translates into CASSFSDSHTIYF.

V is TRBV7-2 and J is TRBJ1-6, with D perhaps matching TRBD1 (6 bases). The ends were cut back, 5 bases at V and 7 bases at J, with 18 bases in the middle. The CDR3 is 16 residues long. Germline V gives CDR1 SGHTA, CDR2 FQGNSA. The CDR3 spells CASSPRAVGGNSPLHF. The CDR3 bases are TGTGCCAGCAGCCCCAGGGCGGTAGGGGGAAATTCACCCCTCCACTTT. Complete variable domain (other parts from reference TRBV7-2 and TRBJ1-6): GAGVSQSPSNKVTEKGKDVELRCDPISGHTALYWYRQSLGQGLEFLIYFQGNSAPDKSGLPSDRFSAERTGGSVSTLTIQRTQQEDSAVYLCASSPRAVGGNSPLHFGNGTRLTVT.

This chain connects TRBV19 to TRBJ2-2; D might be TRBD1 (5 bases). V was pared by 4 bases and J by 2 bases, with 8 bases between. Germline assignment: CDR1 LNHDA and CDR2 SQIVND (reference sequence). This CDR3 comprises 14 residues. The CDR3 bases are TGTGCCAGTAGTACGACAGTAAACACCGGGGAGCTGTTTTTT. It specifies CASSTTVNTGELFF.

The chain couples TRBV6-6 to TRBJ2-3; perhaps TRBD2 as D (5 bases). Germline CDR1 reads MNHNY; CDR2 reads SVGAGI (reference sequence). V lost 7 bases and J 6 bases, leaving 17 bases between the germline ends. The CDR3 extends over 14 amino acids. This chain's CDR3 is CASKAGPVKDTQYF. The CDR3 nucleotides are TGTGCCAGCAAGGCGGGCCCAGTGAAGGATACGCAGTATTTT.

The chain joins TRBV29-1 to TRBJ1-2, with TRBD1 as a possible D gene (5 bases). This CDR3 comprises 13 residues. Germline V gene data show CDR1 as SQVTM and CDR2 as ANQGSEA. V was trimmed by 2 bases and J by 6 bases, leaving 13 bases between them. The CDR3 coding sequence is TGCAGCGTTGAAAGATCAGGGAACAATGGCTACACCTTC. Encoded protein: CSVERSGNNGYTF.

This chain's CDR3 is CASRGTVGNQPQHF. The CDR3 coding sequence is TGTGCCAGCCGCGGGACAGTAGGCAATCAGCCCCAGCATTTT. The chain links TRBV27 to TRBJ1-5; TRBD1 matches at 7 bases. The CDR3 contains 14 residues. CDR1 is MNHEY and CDR2 is SMNVEV in the germline V gene (reference sequence). The ends lost 8 bases at V and 2 bases at J; junction bases unmatched: 6.

This rearrangement joins TRBV7-2 to TRBJ1-3; D uncertain. The CDR3 runs to 11 residues. The germline V gene has CDR1 SGHTA and CDR2 FQGNSA. The V end lost 4 bases, the J end lost 4 bases, and 2 bases lay between the germline ends. CDR3 loop: CASSSGNTIYF. CDR3 DNA: TGTGCCAGCAGCTCGGGAAACACCATATATTTT.

The gene calls are TRBV6-5 and TRBJ2-3; TRBD2 matches 9 bases. V shed 8 bases and J 5 bases; nucleotides not matched to a gene: 5. The germline V gene encodes CDR1 MNHEY and CDR2 SVGAGI. The CDR3 covers 13 residues. In DNA, the CDR3 is TGTGCCAGCGAAGCGGGGGGCGGAGATACGCAGTATTTT. Protein product: CASEAGGGDTQYF.

The CDR3 loop reads CSLWGVEKLFF. In DNA form, the CDR3 reads TGCAGTTTATGGGGGGTTGAAAAACTGTTTTTT. The rearrangement uses TRBV20-1 and TRBJ1-4; the D gene is possibly TRBD1 (5 bases). There are 11 residues in the CDR3. Germline V gene lookup returns CDR1 DFQATT and CDR2 SNEGSKA (reference sequence). V shed 8 bases and J shed 7 bases, with 11 bases lying between them.

J is TRBJ1-2 and V is TRBV5-1; the D is unclear. There are 14 residues in the CDR3. V was trimmed by 0 bases and J by 3 bases, leaving 9 bases between them. Germline assignment: CDR1 SGHRS and CDR2 YFSETQ. The CDR3 region is CASSLEAGDYGYTF. The CDR3 DNA reads as TGCGCCAGCAGCTTGGAGGCGGGAGACTATGGCTACACCTTC.

The CDR3 coding sequence is TGCGCCAGCAGTGAGACCGGGACAAAGGGCTACACCTTC. It is translated as CASSETGTKGYTF. The J gene is TRBJ1-2, the V gene TRBV10-1; D perhaps matches TRBD1 (6 bases). This CDR3 comprises 13 residues. The ends were cut back, 2 bases at V and 8 bases at J, with 12 bases in the middle. Germline values: CDR1 WNHNN, CDR2 SYGVQD (reference sequence).

This chain uses TRBV19 with TRBJ2-4; 7 nucleotides agree with TRBD1. Germline values: CDR1 LNHDA, CDR2 SQIVND (reference sequence). The CDR3 consists of 16 residues. The ends lost 0 bases at V and 0 bases at J; junction bases unmatched: 2. The CDR3 loop is CASSIDGTVAKNIQYF. CDR3 bases: TGTGCCAGTAGTATAGATGGGACAGTAGCCAAAAACATTCAGTACTTC.

The chain combines TRBV7-9 with TRBJ2-5; 7 bases agree with TRBD1. This CDR3 spans 13 amino acids. The V segment lost 4 bases and the J segment 4 bases; nucleotides outside the gene matches: 3. Germline values: CDR1 SEHNR, CDR2 FQNEAQ (reference sequence). CDR3 DNA: TGTGCCAGCAGCTCACGACAGGGAGAGACCCAGTACTTC. Its translation: CASSSRQGETQYF.